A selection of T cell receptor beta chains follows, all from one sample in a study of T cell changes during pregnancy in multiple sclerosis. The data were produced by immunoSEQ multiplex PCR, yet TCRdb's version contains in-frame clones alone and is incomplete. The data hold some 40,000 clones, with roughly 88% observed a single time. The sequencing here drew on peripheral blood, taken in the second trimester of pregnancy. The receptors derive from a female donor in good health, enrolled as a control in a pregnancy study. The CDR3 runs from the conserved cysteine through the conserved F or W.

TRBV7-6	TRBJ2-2	CASSPTRGVNTGELFF
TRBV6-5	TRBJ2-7	CASSYSRENYEQYF
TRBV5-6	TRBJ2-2	CASSGLADTGELFF
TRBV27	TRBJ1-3	CASSRDSSGNTIYF
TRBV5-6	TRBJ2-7	CASSLGDKYEQYF
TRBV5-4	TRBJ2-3	CASRVAGPFTDTQYF
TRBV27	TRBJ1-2	CASSLSGTANYGYTF
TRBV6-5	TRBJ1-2	CASRPGGAYSYTF
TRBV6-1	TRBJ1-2	CASSEGGANYGYTF
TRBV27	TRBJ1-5	CASSLQGSNQPQHF
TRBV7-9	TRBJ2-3	CASSLPAGASTDTQYF
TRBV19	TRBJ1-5	CASSKARGQPQHF
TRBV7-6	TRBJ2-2	CASSLAQAGGKNGELFF
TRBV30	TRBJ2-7	CAWSDRGGSYEQYF
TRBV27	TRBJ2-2	CASRNTGANTGELFF
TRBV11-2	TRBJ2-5	CASSLGASGVQETQYF